This is a list of T cell receptor beta chains from one sample in a study of blood T cell repertoires in COVID-19. Assay: immunoSEQ multiplex PCR; the TCRdb copy retains only in-frame clones and omits some. The data hold about 170,000 clones, with about 80% observed a single time. Material: peripheral blood. The source is a woman older than 75 with acute or convalescent COVID-19. Each CDR3 is given without its conserved first and last residue.

J gene | V gene | CDR3 length | CDR3 protein
TRBJ1-2 | TRBV6-5 | 11 | ASRRTGEGGYT
TRBJ2-7 | TRBV19 | 10 | ASRGEGNEQY
TRBJ1-2 | TRBV28 | 10 | ASRGGTYGYT
TRBJ2-2 | TRBV21-1 | 18 | ASSKYGGTGALVVTGELF
TRBJ2-7 | TRBV4-1 | 15 | ASSQDRSGTGTYEQY
TRBJ2-1 | TRBV5-1 | 13 | ASSLAGQGFDEQF
TRBJ2-5 | TRBV7-9 | 14 | ASSHPRGQGLETQY
TRBJ2-2 | TRBV18 | 12 | ASSPYGNTGELF
TRBJ2-1 | TRBV12-5 | 13 | ASGSRDRGSNEQF
TRBJ2-7 | TRBV19 | 12 | ASSIPGLAYEQY
TRBJ2-7 | TRBV3-1/TRBV3-2 | 14 | ASSQGDGQTSYEQY
TRBJ2-6 | TRBV4-1 | 15 | ASSQDRAATGANVLT
TRBJ1-3 | TRBV10-3 | 12 | AISEVSPGNTIY
TRBJ2-2 | TRBV7-2 | 12 | ASSPQARTGELF
TRBJ1-2 | TRBV4-3 | 13 | ASSRRGEPNYGYT
TRBJ2-3 | TRBV6-6 | 12 | ASSPGTGADTQY
TRBJ2-3 | TRBV14 | 10 | ASSPSGDTQY
TRBJ2-2 | TRBV5-8 | 13 | ASSSKFSVSGELF
TRBJ1-1 | TRBV6-5 | 13 | ASSSNQGARTEAF
TRBJ1-2 | TRBV20-1 | 9 | STGQGYGYT
TRBJ2-7 | TRBV3-1/TRBV3-2 | 11 | ASSQTGEGEQY
TRBJ2-7 | TRBV5-5 | 13 | ASSLGAQGGYEQY
TRBJ2-3 | TRBV5-1 | 14 | ASSLGGTGTTDTQY